Here is one T cell receptor (beta chain) with its context. Produced via immunoSEQ multiplex PCR; TCRdb's table is partial and in-frame only. The top ten clones hold 1.4% of a sample with 350,000 to 500,000 clones, more than 70% of them seen once. The source of the sample is a study of blood T cell repertoires in COVID-19. Clinical history reported by participants formed the basis on which cohorts were assigned. It was within 2 weeks before study entry that exposed participants met a COVID-19 case. The origin of this receptor is a woman younger than 35 who had been exposed to COVID-19. Material for sequencing was PBMCs or T cells enriched from blood (not recorded which).

The CDR3 coding sequence is TGTGCCAGCAAGAGATCTACGGGCACTGAAGCTTTCTTT. It translates to CASKRSTGTEAFF. The chain carries TRBV6-5 and TRBJ1-1; D remains ambiguous. CDR1 and CDR2 from the germline V gene are MNHEY and SVGAGI. The CDR3 contains 13 residues. V dropped 7 bases and J dropped 4 bases, with 13 bases sitting between them.